This TCR beta chain was retrieved from a study of OX40 agonist ivuxolimab in advanced cancers. Concerning the study at large: Ivuxolimab, which targeted the costimulatory receptor OX40 (CD134), was an agonistic, fully human IgG2 monoclonal antibody. Intravenous ivuxolimab was administered to patients every 2 weeks at six dose levels: 0.01, 0.1, 0.3, 1.5, 3 and 10 mg/kg. Of the 50 or so patients in dose escalation, 19 had hepatocellular carcinoma, some 15 had melanoma, 9 had renal cell carcinoma and 9 had head and neck cancer. The dose-escalation cohort was 82.7% male with a mean age of about 65 years, ranging from roughly 20 to 80. Patients were allowed to have had prior anti-PD-1, anti-PD-L1 or anti-CTLA-4 therapy, and 40% to 45% of the dose-escalation patients had been treated with checkpoint inhibitors. Three dose-escalation patients achieved partial responses, one with hepatocellular carcinoma and two with cutaneous melanoma. Peripheral TCRbeta sequencing aimed to test whether ivuxolimab altered TCR sequence diversity and caused clonal T-cell expansion. The paper reports the monotherapy dose-escalation portion (N ≈ 50 patients) of the phase I ivuxolimab trial.

Beyond this particular receptor, the publication reports: Low levels of normalized T-cell clonal expansion were also seen in some patients who did not respond. In partial responders in the 0.1-3.0 mg/kg groups, normalized peripheral clonal expansion was found to be among the lowest, especially among CD8+ T cells. At doses from 0.1 to 3.0 mg/kg, clonal expansion was seen in both CD4+ and CD8+ blood T cells between baseline and week 6. Which antigens the clonally expanded peripheral T cells were specific for was not determined. After ivuxolimab, expanded clones were on average more numerous among CD8+ T cells than among CD4+ T cells.

CDR1 MNHEY and CDR2 SMNVEV are derived from the germline V gene (reference sequence). The CDR3 covers 13 residues, taking in both the cysteine and the phenylalanine. Only CDR3 DNA remains: 39 bases, in frame from the first base. V is shortened by 4 bases, J by 5 bases, and the region joining them spans 9 bases. Patients with a history of autoimmune disease or receiving systemic immunosuppression were excluded from the trial. Peripheral blood for TCR sequencing was drawn from every dose cohort at baseline, at cycle 4 day 1 and at cycle 7 day 1. Samples came from an open-label, multicenter, first-in-human phase I dose-escalation trial of ivuxolimab. The trial enrolled adults with locally advanced or metastatic head and neck squamous cell, hepatocellular, melanoma or renal cell carcinoma. CD4+ and CD8+ T cells were sorted separately from peripheral blood before TCR sequencing. To sequence the TCRbeta CDR3 region, genomic DNA was isolated from the sorted cells. The immunoSEQ Assay was used to sequence the TCRbeta CDR3 regions. TCRdb stores this immuneACCESS table with in-frame sequences only. Part of the clones is absent; in the studies checked, under half of the shortfall reflects unresolved V genes, and no reason is known for the rest. The sample table holds about 45,000 clones, of which roughly 93% were seen once. 15% to 20% of the sample goes to the ten largest clones.

The table lists this clone with a count of one. The antigen it binds to is not known. No much larger clonotype is one base removed from it; base qualities were not supplied. The chain is assembled from TRBV27 and TRBJ1-5; the D gene cannot be resolved reliably. The source was CD4+ or CD8+ T cells sorted from blood, collected in a trial of the OX40 agonist ivuxolimab. This TCR was sampled from an adult with an advanced solid tumor such as melanoma, head and neck, liver or kidney cancer. The bases read TGTGCCAGCAGTTCCGGTCCCCATCAGCCCCAGCATTTT. It codes for CASSSGPHQPQHF.